This TCR beta chain was recorded in a study of T cell responses to AZD1222 COVID-19 vaccine. Study-level results: Scientists sampled the repertoires only once the peak T cell response had passed.

Sequenced by immunoSEQ multiplex PCR; TCRdb stores in-frame clones only, minus some. The sample consists of around 110,000 clones, about 90% of them appearing once. The CDR3 consists of 16 residues. The trim removed 3 bases at V and 12 bases at J, leaving 14 bases unmatched. Germline values: CDR1 MGHDK, CDR2 SYGVNS. Points on this clone: What it binds is unknown.

This sequence was found in an adult in good health. The source was peripheral blood, collected on day 0 of AZD1222 vaccination. V is TRBV25-1 and J is TRBJ2-1; 10 bases match TRBD2. The CDR3 spells CASSEWGSSGSGRQFF. The CDR3 coding sequence is TGTGCCAGCAGTGAGTGGGGGTCTAGCGGGAGTGGTCGGCAGTTCTTC.